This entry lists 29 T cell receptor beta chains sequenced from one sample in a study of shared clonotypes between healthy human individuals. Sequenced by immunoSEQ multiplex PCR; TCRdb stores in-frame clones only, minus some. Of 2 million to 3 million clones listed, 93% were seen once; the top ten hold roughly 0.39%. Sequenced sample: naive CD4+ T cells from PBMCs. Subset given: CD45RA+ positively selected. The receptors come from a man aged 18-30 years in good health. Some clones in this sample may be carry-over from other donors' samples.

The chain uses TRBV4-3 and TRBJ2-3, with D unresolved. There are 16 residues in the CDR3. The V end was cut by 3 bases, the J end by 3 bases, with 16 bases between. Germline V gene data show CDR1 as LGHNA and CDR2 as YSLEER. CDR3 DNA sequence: TGCGCCAGCAGCCAGGGCAGGCCGGAAGGGACAGATACGCAGTATTTT. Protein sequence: CASSQGRPEGTDTQYF.

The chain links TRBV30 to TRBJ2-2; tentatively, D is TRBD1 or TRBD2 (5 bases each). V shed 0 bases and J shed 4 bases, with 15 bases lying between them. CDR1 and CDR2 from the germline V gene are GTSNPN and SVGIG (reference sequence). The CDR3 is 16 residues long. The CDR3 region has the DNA TGTGCCTGGAGTGTTAACGCAGGGCGGGCCACCGGGGAGCTGTTTTTT. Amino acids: CAWSVNAGRATGELFF.

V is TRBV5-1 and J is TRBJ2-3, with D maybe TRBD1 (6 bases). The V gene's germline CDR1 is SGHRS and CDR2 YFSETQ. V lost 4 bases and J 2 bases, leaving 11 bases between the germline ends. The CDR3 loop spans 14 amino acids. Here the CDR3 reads CASSVDSATDTQYF. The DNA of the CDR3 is TGCGCCAGCAGCGTGGACAGCGCCACAGATACGCAGTATTTT.

CDR3: CASSRGQGTNTGELFF. CDR3 in DNA: TGTGCCAGCAGTAGGGGACAGGGGACAAACACCGGGGAGCTGTTTTTT. The chain recombines TRBV2 with TRBJ2-2; 10 nucleotides line up with TRBD1. The CDR3 consists of 16 residues. Germline V gives CDR1 SNHLY, CDR2 FYNNEI. V shed 5 bases, J shed 2 bases, and the junction held 5 bases outside the gene matches.

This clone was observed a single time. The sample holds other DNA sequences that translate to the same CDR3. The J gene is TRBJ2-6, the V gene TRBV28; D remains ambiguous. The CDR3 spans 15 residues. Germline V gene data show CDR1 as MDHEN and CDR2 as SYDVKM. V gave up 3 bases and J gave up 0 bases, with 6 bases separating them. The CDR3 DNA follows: TGTGCCAGCAGTTTGCGTATCTCTGGGGCCAACGTCCTGACTTTC. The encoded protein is CASSLRISGANVLTF.

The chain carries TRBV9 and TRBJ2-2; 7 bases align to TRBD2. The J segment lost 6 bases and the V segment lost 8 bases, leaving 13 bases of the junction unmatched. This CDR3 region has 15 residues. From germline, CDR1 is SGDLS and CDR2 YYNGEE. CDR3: CASKEGGSRAGELFF. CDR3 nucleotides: TGTGCCAGTAAGGAGGGCGGGAGTCGGGCCGGGGAGCTGTTTTTT.

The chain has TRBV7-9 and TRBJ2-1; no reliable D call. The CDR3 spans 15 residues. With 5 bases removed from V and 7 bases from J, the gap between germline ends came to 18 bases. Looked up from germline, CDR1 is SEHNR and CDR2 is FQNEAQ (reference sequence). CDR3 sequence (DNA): TGTGCCAGCAGCCCAAAAGGGCTAGTTGGTAATGAGCAGTTCTTC. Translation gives CASSPKGLVGNEQFF.

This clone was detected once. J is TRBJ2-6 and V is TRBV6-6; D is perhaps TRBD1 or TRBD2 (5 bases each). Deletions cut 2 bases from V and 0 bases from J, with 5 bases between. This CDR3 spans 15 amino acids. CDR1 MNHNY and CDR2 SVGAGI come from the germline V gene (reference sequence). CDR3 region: CASSYGTSGANVLTF. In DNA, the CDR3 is TGTGCCAGCAGTTACGGGACCTCTGGGGCCAACGTCCTGACTTTC.

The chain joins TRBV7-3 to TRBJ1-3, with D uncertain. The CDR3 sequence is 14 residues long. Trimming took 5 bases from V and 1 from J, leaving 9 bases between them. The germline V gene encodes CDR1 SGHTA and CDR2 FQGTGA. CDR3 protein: CASSRTGSGNTIYF. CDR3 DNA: TGTGCCAGCAGCCGGACGGGATCTGGAAACACCATATATTTT.

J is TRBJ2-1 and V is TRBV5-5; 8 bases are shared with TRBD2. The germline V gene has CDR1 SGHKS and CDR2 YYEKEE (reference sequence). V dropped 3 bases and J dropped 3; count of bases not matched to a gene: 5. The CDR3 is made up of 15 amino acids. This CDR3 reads CASSWREANYNEQFF. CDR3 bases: TGTGCCAGCAGCTGGCGGGAGGCCAACTACAATGAGCAGTTCTTC.

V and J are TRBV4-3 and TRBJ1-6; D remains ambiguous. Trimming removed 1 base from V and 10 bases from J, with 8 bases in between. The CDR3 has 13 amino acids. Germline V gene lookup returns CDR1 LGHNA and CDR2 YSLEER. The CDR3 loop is CASSQVESSPLHF. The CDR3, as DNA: TGCGCCAGCAGCCAAGTCGAAAGCTCACCCCTCCACTTT.

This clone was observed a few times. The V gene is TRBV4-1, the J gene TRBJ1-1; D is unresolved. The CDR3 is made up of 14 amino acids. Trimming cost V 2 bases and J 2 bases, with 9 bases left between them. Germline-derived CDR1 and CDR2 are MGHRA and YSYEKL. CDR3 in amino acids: CASSQPTRNTEAFF. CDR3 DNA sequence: TGCGCCAGCAGCCAACCTACAAGAAACACTGAAGCTTTCTTT.

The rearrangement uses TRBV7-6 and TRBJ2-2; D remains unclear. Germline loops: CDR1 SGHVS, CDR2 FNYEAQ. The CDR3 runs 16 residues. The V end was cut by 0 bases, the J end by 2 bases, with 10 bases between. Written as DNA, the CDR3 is TGTGCCAGCAGCTTAGCTCGCGCGGTTAACACCGGGGAGCTGTTTTTT. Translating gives CASSLARAVNTGELFF. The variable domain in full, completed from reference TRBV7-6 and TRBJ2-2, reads GAGVSQSPRYKVTKRGQDVALRCDPISGHVSLYWYRQALGQGPEFLTYFNYEAQQDKSGLPNDRFSAERPEGSISTLTIQRTEQRDSAMYRCASSLARAVNTGELFFGEGSRLTVL.

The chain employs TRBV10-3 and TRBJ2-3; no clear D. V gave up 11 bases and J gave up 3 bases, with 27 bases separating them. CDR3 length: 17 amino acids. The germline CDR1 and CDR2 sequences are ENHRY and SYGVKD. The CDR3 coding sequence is TGTGCCGCCCTTACTACTGTTGTGGCGGAAGAGACAGATACGCAGTATTTT. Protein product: CAALTTVVAEETDTQYF.

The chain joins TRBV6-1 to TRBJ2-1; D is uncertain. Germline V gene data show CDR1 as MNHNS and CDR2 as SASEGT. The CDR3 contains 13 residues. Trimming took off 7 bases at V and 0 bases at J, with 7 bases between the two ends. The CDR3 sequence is CASTPTSYNEQFF. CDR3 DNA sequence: TGTGCCAGCACCCCTACCTCCTACAATGAGCAGTTCTTC.

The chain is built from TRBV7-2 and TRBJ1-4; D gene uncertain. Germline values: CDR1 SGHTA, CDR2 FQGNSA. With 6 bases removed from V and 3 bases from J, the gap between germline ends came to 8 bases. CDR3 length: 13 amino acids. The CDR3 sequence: CASRRRPNEKLFF. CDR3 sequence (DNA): TGTGCCAGCAGGCGGCGGCCTAATGAAAAACTGTTTTTT.

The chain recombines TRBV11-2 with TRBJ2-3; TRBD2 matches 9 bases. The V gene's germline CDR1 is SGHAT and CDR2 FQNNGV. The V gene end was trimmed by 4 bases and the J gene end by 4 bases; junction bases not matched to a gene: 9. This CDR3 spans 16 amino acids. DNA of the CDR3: TGTGCCAGCAGCTACCTAGCGGGACCTGGGGCAGATACGCAGTATTTT. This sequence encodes CASSYLAGPGADTQYF.

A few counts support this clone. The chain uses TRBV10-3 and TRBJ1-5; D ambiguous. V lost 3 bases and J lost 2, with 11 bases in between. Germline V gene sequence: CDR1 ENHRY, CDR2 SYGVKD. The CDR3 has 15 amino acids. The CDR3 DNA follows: TGTGCCATCAGTGAATCCGGGGTTGGCAATCAGCCCCAGCATTTT. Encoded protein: CAISESGVGNQPQHF.

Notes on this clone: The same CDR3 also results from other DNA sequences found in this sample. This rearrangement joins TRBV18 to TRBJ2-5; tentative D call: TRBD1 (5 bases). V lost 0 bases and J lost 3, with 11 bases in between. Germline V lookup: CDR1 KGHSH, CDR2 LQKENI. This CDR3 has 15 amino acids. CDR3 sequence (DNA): TGTGCCAGCTCACCACCGGGGCGCAGGGAAGAGACCCAGTACTTC. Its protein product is CASSPPGRREETQYF.

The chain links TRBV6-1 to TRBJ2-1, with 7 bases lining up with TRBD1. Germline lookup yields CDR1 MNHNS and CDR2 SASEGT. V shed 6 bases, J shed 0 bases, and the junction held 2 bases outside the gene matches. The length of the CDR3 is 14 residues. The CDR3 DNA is TGTGCCAGCAGCGGACAGGCCTCCTACAATGAGCAGTTCTTC. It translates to CASSGQASYNEQFF.

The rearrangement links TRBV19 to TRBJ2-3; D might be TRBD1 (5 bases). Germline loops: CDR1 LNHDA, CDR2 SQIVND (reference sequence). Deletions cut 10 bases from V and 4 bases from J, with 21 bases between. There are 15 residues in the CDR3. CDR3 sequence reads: CATSPLAGYPDTQYF. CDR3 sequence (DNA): TGTGCCACCTCCCCGCTGGCAGGGTACCCAGATACGCAGTATTTT.

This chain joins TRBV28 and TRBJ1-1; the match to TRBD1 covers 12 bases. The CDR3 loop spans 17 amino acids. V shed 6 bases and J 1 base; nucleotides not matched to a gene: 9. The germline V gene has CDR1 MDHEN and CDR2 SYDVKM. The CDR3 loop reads CASSSPRDRGRNTEAFF. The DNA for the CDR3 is TGTGCCAGCAGCTCGCCCAGGGACAGGGGGCGGAACACTGAAGCTTTCTTT. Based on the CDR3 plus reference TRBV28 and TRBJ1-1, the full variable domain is DVKVTQSSRYLVKRTGEKVFLECVQDMDHENMFWYRQDPGLGLRLIYFSYDVKMKEKGDIPEGYSVSREKKERFSLILESASTNQTSMYLCASSSPRDRGRNTEAFFGQGTRLTVV.

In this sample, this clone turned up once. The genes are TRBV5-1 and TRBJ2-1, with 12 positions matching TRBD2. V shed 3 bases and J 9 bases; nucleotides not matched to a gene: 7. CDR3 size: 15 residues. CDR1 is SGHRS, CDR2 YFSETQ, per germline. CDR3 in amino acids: CASSWLAGGPGEQFF. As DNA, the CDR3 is TGCGCCAGCAGCTGGCTAGCGGGAGGGCCGGGTGAGCAGTTCTTC.

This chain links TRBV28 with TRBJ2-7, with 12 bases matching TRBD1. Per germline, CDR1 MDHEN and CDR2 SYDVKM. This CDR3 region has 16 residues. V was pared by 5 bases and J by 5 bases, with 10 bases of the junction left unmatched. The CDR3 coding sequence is TGTGCCAGCAGTAACTTAGGGACAGGGGGCTTCCACGAGCAGTACTTC. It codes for CASSNLGTGGFHEQYF.

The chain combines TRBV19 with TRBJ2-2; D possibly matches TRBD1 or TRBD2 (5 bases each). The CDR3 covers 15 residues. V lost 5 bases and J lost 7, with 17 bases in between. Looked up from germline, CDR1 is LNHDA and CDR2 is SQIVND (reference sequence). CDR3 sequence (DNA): TGTGCCAGTAGTTCCCGGGACGGCTTGTTCGGGGAGCTGTTTTTT. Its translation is CASSSRDGLFGELFF.

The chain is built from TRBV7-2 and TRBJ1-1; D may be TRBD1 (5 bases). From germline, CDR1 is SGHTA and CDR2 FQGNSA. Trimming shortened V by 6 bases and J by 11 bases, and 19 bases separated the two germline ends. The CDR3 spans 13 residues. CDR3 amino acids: CASRNGDPKGAFF. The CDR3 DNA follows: TGTGCCAGCAGGAACGGGGACCCAAAGGGGGCTTTCTTT. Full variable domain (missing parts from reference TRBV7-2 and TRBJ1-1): GAGVSQSPSNKVTEKGKDVELRCDPISGHTALYWYRQSLGQGLEFLIYFQGNSAPDKSGLPSDRFSAERTGGSVSTLTIQRTQQEDSAVYLCASRNGDPKGAFFGQGTRLTVV.

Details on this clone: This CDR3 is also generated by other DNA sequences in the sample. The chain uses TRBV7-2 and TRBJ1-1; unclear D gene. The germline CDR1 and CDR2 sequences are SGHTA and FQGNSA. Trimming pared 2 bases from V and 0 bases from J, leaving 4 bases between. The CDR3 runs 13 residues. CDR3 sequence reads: CASSLTVNTEAFF. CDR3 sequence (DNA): TGTGCCAGCAGCTTAACGGTGAACACTGAAGCTTTCTTT. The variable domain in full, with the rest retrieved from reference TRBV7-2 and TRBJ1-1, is GAGVSQSPSNKVTEKGKDVELRCDPISGHTALYWYRQSLGQGLEFLIYFQGNSAPDKSGLPSDRFSAERTGGSVSTLTIQRTQQEDSAVYLCASSLTVNTEAFFGQGTRLTVV.

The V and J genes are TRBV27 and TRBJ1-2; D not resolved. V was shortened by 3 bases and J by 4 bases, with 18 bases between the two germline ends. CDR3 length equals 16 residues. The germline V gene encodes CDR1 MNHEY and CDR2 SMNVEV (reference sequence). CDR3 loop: CASSFNRGSLSYGYTF. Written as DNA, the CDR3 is TGTGCCAGCAGTTTTAATCGGGGATCACTTTCCTATGGCTACACCTTC.

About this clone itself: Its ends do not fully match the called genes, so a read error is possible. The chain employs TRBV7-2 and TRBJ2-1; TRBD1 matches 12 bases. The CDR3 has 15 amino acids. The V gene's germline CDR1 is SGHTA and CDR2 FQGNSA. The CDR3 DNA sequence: TGTGCCAGCAGCCTAGCGGGACAGGGGGCAAATGAGCAGTTCTTC. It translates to CASSLAGQGANEQFF.